This T cell receptor beta chain was retrieved from a study of blood T cell repertoires in COVID-19. Study-wide context: There were acute and convalescent COVID-19 samples, and they came from the United States, Italy and Spain. PBMCs, B-cell-depleted T cells, or T cells were the source of the cDNA or gDNA that made up the material.

In the original workflow: Reference gene primer amplification yielded estimated nucleated cell counts. Using immunoSEQ multiplex PCR, the repertoire was profiled, and TCRdb retains in-frame clones only, with some absent. From that table come the V and J calls and clone size; the DNA was used to work out D and trimming. The sample carries 200,000 to 300,000 clones, 80% to 90% recorded once. This receptor was taken from a man aged 25-45 years with active or convalescent COVID-19. The sequencing sample was made of peripheral blood.

The CDR3 DNA is TGTGCCAGCAGCTTATACGACCCGGAGGTCGAAAAACTGTTTTTT. This sequence encodes CASSLYDPEVEKLFF. V is TRBV7-8 and J is TRBJ1-4; D not resolved. CDR3 length: 15 residues. V shed 2 bases and J shed 8 bases, with 15 bases lying between them. The germline V gene has CDR1 SGHVS and CDR2 FQNEAQ.